The 7 T cell receptor beta chains below all came from one sample that was sequenced in a study of OX40 agonist ivuxolimab in advanced cancers. The repertoire was sequenced with immunoSEQ multiplex PCR; TCRdb's copy has only in-frame clones and lacks some. The data show about 51,000 clones, over 75% seen once. The material was CD4+ or CD8+ T cells sorted from blood, obtained in a trial of the OX40 agonist ivuxolimab. The receptors were gathered from an adult with an advanced solid tumor such as melanoma, head and neck, liver or kidney cancer.

The genes are TRBV6-5 and TRBJ1-4; D unclear. The CDR3 is 15 amino acids. V was shortened by 2 bases and J by 0 bases, with 7 bases between the two germline ends. Per the germline V gene, CDR1 is MNHEY and CDR2 is SVGAGI. As DNA, the CDR3 is TGTGCCAGCAGTTACGGGGTGACAACTAATGAAAAACTGTTTTTT. Translation: CASSYGVTTNEKLFF.

The rearrangement uses TRBV7-2 and TRBJ2-2; D is tentatively TRBD1 or TRBD2 (6 bases each). This CDR3 is built from 14 residues. Trimming took 4 bases from V and 6 from J, leaving 12 bases between them. Germline V gives CDR1 SGHTA, CDR2 FQGNSA. CDR3 sequence (DNA): TGTGCCAGCAGCTCGACTAGGGGGGCCGGGGAGCTGTTTTTT. Translating gives CASSSTRGAGELFF.

CDR3 sequence: CASSLPSDAWRAIYF. CDR3 nucleotides: TGTGCCAGCTCACTCCCCTCTGACGCGTGGCGAGCCATATATTTT. The chain uses TRBV18 and TRBJ1-3; D not certain. V lost 4 bases, J lost 11 bases, and 21 bases lay in between. The CDR3 loop spans 15 amino acids. In germline, CDR1 is KGHSH, CDR2 LQKENI.

The chain joins TRBV11-2 to TRBJ1-3; D is unresolved. Between the trimmed V and J ends, which lost 5 bases and 5 bases, there was a span of 13 bases. Germline CDR1 and CDR2: SGHAT and FQNNGV. This CDR3 is built from 14 residues. CDR3 amino acids: CASSPGDLRNTIYF. CDR3 DNA: TGTGCCAGCAGCCCAGGAGACCTCCGAAACACCATATATTTT. The whole variable domain, filled in from reference TRBV11-2 and TRBJ1-3, reads EAGVAQSPRYKIIEKRQSVAFWCNPISGHATLYWYQQILGQGPKLLIQFQNNGVVDDSQLPKDRFSAERLKGVDSTLKIQPAKLEDSAVYLCASSPGDLRNTIYFGEGSWLTVV.

The gene calls are TRBV18 and TRBJ2-1; 7 nucleotides match TRBD2. The CDR3 sequence is 12 residues long. Germline CDR1 and CDR2: KGHSH and LQKENI. V trimming: 1 base; J trimming: 10 bases; junction bases outside the gene matches: 1. In DNA form, the CDR3 reads TGTGCCAGCTCACCACAGGGACTAGAGCAGTTCTTC. Amino acids: CASSPQGLEQFF.

This clone turned up a few times. The chain has TRBV5-4 and TRBJ2-2, with D possibly matching TRBD2 (7 bases). CDR1 is SGHNT, CDR2 YYREEE, per germline (reference sequence). The length of the CDR3 is 15 residues. Deletions cut 1 base from V and 7 bases from J, with 14 bases between. The CDR3: CASSLISGEGGELFF. Written as DNA, the CDR3 is TGTGCCAGCAGCTTGATCTCAGGGGAGGGCGGGGAGCTGTTTTTT.

The chain uses TRBV10-3 and TRBJ2-3; TRBD1 is a possible D gene (6 bases). This CDR3 has 15 amino acids. Per the germline V gene, CDR1 is ENHRY and CDR2 is SYGVKD. V was trimmed by 2 bases and J by 4 bases, leaving 13 bases between them. CDR3 nucleotide sequence: TGTGCCATCAGTGAGAAGGACAGCAGAGCAGATACGCAGTATTTT. This sequence encodes CAISEKDSRADTQYF.